This is a list of T cell receptor beta chains from one sample in a study of T and B cells in COVID-19 patients. TCRdb recomputed calls from the multiplex PCR reads with MiXCR, one row per CDR3 protein. This sample has 13,000 to 15,000 distinct CDR3 sequences, with under 30% found just once. What was sequenced was blood. The source is a human donor who had recovered from COVID-19. Each CDR3 is given with its conserved first and last residue. The order of the fields is J gene, V gene, clone size, D gene, CDR3 protein, CDR3 DNA. A D gene is named only where the DNA matches it firmly. Part of the rows lack a size; the others show once, few, many or a class for expanded clones.

>TRBJ2-2|TRBV14|.|.
CASSWWADPNTGELFF
TGTGCCAGCAGCTGGTGGGCGGACCCCAACACCGGGGAGCTGTTTTTT
>TRBJ2-2|TRBV4-2|few|.
CASSPRAGELFF
TGTGCCAGCAGCCCGAGGGCCGGGGAGCTGTTTTTT
>TRBJ1-2|TRBV18|.|.
CASYRDKGNYGYTF
TGTGCCAGCTACCGGGACAAGGGGAACTATGGCTACACCTTC
>TRBJ1-1|TRBV20-1|.|.
CRIRTALNTEAFF
TGCAGAATAAGGACAGCTTTGAACACTGAAGCTTTCTTT
>TRBJ1-2|TRBV15|.|TRBD1
CATSPGSAGGGYGYTF
TGTGCCACCAGCCCAGGGTCGGCAGGGGGCGGGTATGGCTACACCTTC
>TRBJ2-7|TRBV19|medium-sized|.
CASSIQGTSPYEQYF
TGTGCCAGTAGTATACAAGGCACTTCGCCCTACGAGCAGTACTTC
>TRBJ2-7|TRBV6-5|medium-sized|.
CARISGSDYEQYF
TGTGCCAGAATCTCGGGGTCCGACTACGAGCAGTACTTC
>TRBJ2-5|TRBV20-1|.|TRBD2
CSARDGGGDQYF
TGCAGTGCTAGAGATGGGGGGGGGGACCAGTACTTC
>TRBJ1-1|TRBV18|.|TRBD1
CASSPKAGGTEAFF
TGTGCCAGCTCACCAAAGGCAGGGGGCACTGAAGCTTTCTTT
>TRBJ2-3|TRBV6-1|.|.
CASSEAGASRRTQYF
TGTGCCAGCAGTGAAGCGGGGGCGTCCCGCCGTACGCAGTATTTT
>TRBJ2-1|TRBV29-1|medium-sized|.
CSVGADFYNEQFF
TGCAGCGTCGGGGCCGACTTTTACAATGAGCAGTTCTTC
>TRBJ2-5|TRBV6-5|many|.
CASSYSGLGAGREETQYF
TGTGCCAGCAGTTACTCGGGTCTCGGGGCAGGGCGAGAAGAGACCCAGTACTTC
>TRBJ1-5|TRBV6-1|many|TRBD1
CASSEAIRGQWSNQPQHF
TGTGCCAGCAGTGAAGCAATCAGGGGGCAATGGAGCAATCAGCCCCAGCATTTT
>TRBJ2-3|TRBV7-9|few|TRBD2
CASSGGLAGGPLPDTQYF
TGCGCCAGCAGCGGGGGACTAGCGGGGGGGCCCCTTCCCGATACGCAGTATTTT
>TRBJ2-1|TRBV15|.|TRBD1
CATSGTGVRHEQFF
TGTGCCACCAGCGGGACAGGGGTGAGACATGAGCAGTTCTTC
>TRBJ2-1|TRBV29-1|.|TRBD1
CSVHGTGGNEQFF
TGCAGCGTCCACGGGACAGGGGGCAATGAGCAGTTCTTC
>TRBJ1-1|TRBV19|medium-sized|.
CASSIGGIGNTEAFF
TGTGCCAGTAGTATCGGAGGAATTGGGAACACTGAAGCTTTCTTT
>TRBJ2-1|TRBV19|medium-sized|TRBD2
CASRRTSGGSSYNEQFF
TGTGCCAGTAGGCGAACTAGCGGGGGAAGCTCCTACAATGAGCAGTTCTTC
>TRBJ1-1|TRBV19|medium-sized|.
CASSETTASGAFF
TGTGCCAGTAGCGAAACAACAGCATCGGGAGCTTTCTTT
>TRBJ1-4|TRBV6-2/TRBV6-3|.|.
CASRGYVATNEKLFF
TGTGCCAGCAGGGGCTACGTGGCAACTAATGAAAAACTGTTTTTT
>TRBJ2-1|TRBV6-2/TRBV6-3|few|TRBD1
CASSFLRTGTRDEQFF
TGTGCCAGCAGTTTTCTGCGGACAGGGACTCGGGATGAGCAGTTCTTC
>TRBJ2-3|TRBV6-1|many|.
CASSLLGNAQYF
TGTGCCAGCAGTCTACTAGGAAACGCGCAGTATTTT
>TRBJ2-5|TRBV18|few|.
CASSPAQGRTQYF
TGTGCCAGCTCACCGGCGCAGGGTCGGACCCAGTACTTC
>TRBJ2-7|TRBV29-1|.|TRBD1
CSVGAGQGAYEQYF
TGCAGCGTTGGAGCTGGGCAGGGGGCCTACGAGCAGTACTTC
>TRBJ2-1|TRBV19|medium-sized|.
CASSIEGSRQFF
TGTGCCAGTAGTATAGAGGGCAGTCGGCAGTTCTTC
>TRBJ2-3|TRBV20-1|.|.
CSVPADTQYF
TGCAGTGTTCCCGCAGATACGCAGTATTTT
>TRBJ2-1|TRBV27|medium-sized|.
CASSSSSYNEQFF
TGTGCCAGCAGTTCTAGCTCCTACAATGAGCAGTTCTTC
>TRBJ1-4|TRBV30|many|.
CAWARDKDAKLFF
TGTGCCTGGGCCCGGGACAAGGACGCAAAACTGTTTTTT
>TRBJ1-5|TRBV6-5|.|TRBD1
CASRPGTGDQPQHF
TGTGCCAGCAGACCCGGGACAGGAGATCAGCCCCAGCATTTT
>TRBJ2-1|TRBV18|.|TRBD2
CASSRGLAGAVGNEQFF
TGTGCCAGCTCACGGGGACTAGCGGGAGCGGTGGGGAATGAGCAGTTCTTC
>TRBJ2-2|TRBV6-2/TRBV6-3|medium-sized|.
CASRMTGSGELFF
TGTGCCAGCAGGATGACAGGTAGCGGGGAGCTGTTTTTT
>TRBJ2-7|TRBV6-5|.|.
CASSLWSVYEQYF
TGTGCCAGCAGCTTATGGTCAGTATACGAGCAGTACTTC
>TRBJ1-1|TRBV29-1|medium-sized|TRBD1
CSARDTGGPNTEAFF
TGCAGCGCCCGCGATACAGGGGGCCCGAACACTGAAGCTTTCTTT
>TRBJ2-6|TRBV30|medium-sized|.
CAWTQTYGANVLTF
TGTGCCTGGACCCAGACTTATGGGGCCAACGTCCTGACTTTC
>TRBJ2-7|TRBV12-3/TRBV12-4|few|.
CASSTTDGTYEQYF
TGTGCCAGCAGCACCACAGACGGGACCTACGAGCAGTACTTC
>TRBJ1-1|TRBV30|many|.
CAWSSGEAFF
TGTGCCTGGAGTAGCGGTGAAGCTTTCTTT
>TRBJ2-2|TRBV27|.|TRBD1
CASSTRGPLAGELFF
TGTGCCAGCAGTACCAGGGGGCCCCTCGCCGGGGAGCTGTTTTTT
>TRBJ1-6|TRBV6-6|medium-sized|TRBD1
CASSLRDRVSPLHF
TGTGCCAGCAGCCTGCGGGACAGGGTATCACCCCTCCACTTT
>TRBJ2-2|TRBV6-5|medium-sized|.
CASSYSKGNAGELFF
TGTGCCAGCAGTTACTCGAAAGGAAACGCCGGGGAGCTGTTTTTT
>TRBJ2-7|TRBV7-2|.|.
CASSSDSQTYEQYF
TGTGCCAGCAGCTCCGACAGCCAGACCTACGAGCAGTACTTC
>TRBJ2-1|TRBV6-2/TRBV6-3|.|.
CASSSRGQAVYNEQFF
TGTGCCAGCAGTTCTAGAGGACAAGCAGTCTACAATGAGCAGTTCTTC
>TRBJ2-7|TRBV6-5|medium-sized|.
CASSYEGGIVNEQYF
TGTGCCAGCAGTTACGAGGGTGGTATAGTTAACGAGCAGTACTTC
>TRBJ2-5|TRBV27|medium-sized|.
CASSFGGAETQYF
TGTGCCAGCAGTTTCGGGGGCGCGGAGACCCAGTACTTC
>TRBJ1-2|TRBV5-5|.|.
CASSLMPGFLYGYTF
TGTGCCAGCAGCTTGATGCCAGGGTTCCTCTATGGCTACACCTTC
>TRBJ2-7|TRBV12-5|.|TRBD2
CASAGTSGVGEQYF
TGTGCTAGTGCCGGGACTAGCGGTGTGGGCGAGCAGTACTTC
>TRBJ2-1|TRBV5-1|once|TRBD2
CASSLASGSTNEQFF
TGCGCCAGCAGCTTGGCGAGCGGGAGTACGAATGAGCAGTTCTTC
>TRBJ1-2|TRBV4-3|few|.
CASSQRRGGGLDGYTF
TGCGCCAGCAGCCAAAGGAGGGGGGGGGGGCTCGATGGCTACACCTTC